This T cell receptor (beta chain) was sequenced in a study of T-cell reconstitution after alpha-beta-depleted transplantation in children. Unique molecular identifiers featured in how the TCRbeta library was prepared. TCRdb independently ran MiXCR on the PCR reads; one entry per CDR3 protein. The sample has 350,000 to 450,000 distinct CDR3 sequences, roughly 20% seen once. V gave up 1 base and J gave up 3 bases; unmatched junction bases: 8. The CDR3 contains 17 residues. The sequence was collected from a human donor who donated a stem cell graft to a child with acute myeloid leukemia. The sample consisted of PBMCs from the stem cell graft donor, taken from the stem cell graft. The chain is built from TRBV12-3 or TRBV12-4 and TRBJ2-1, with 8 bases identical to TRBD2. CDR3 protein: CASSLEAGGFLYNEQFF. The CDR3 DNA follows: TGTGCCAGCAGTTTAGAGGCGGGAGGTTTCCTCTACAATGAGCAGTTCTTC.